Described below is a single TCR beta chain sequence and its context. The data were obtained in a study of blood T cell repertoires in COVID-19. In the study overall: The origin of the acute and convalescent COVID-19 samples was the United States, Italy and Spain.

Ages ranged from roughly 18 to 100 years, with residence in 24 US areas. V was clipped by 6 bases and J by 2 bases; unmatched bases: 7. CDR3 size: 15 residues. Germline CDR1 reads SGHTA; CDR2 reads FQGTGA. Original processing methods: Estimated nucleated cell counts came from reference gene primer amplification. Produced via immunoSEQ multiplex PCR; TCRdb's table is partial and in-frame only. The D gene and trimming were derived from the DNA, and the V and J assignments and clone size from that table. The sample includes some 250,000 clones, about nine tenths seen only once; the top ten take about 16%.

This chain joins TRBV7-3 and TRBJ2-7; 10 bases match TRBD2. The sample was PBMCs or T cells enriched from blood (not recorded which). The TCR comes from a man between 18 and 29 years old who had recovered from COVID-19. CDR3 in amino acids: CASSWRAGGPYEQYF. CDR3 in DNA: TGTGCCAGCAGTTGGCGAGCGGGAGGGCCCTACGAGCAGTACTTC.